The 12 T cell receptor beta chains below were found in one sample sequenced in a study of graft-versus-host responses after intestinal transplantation. TCRdb keeps only in-frame clones here, not all; method: immunoSEQ multiplex PCR. The repertoire consists of roughly 100,000 clones, with 91% occurring once and the leading ten covering 0.15% to 0.2%. Antigens for these TCRs are unknown. Here the sequenced sample was unstimulated CD4+ T cells sorted from spleen or lymph node cells, taken before transplant. Every receptor here comes from a human donor who was the organ donor for an intestinal transplant.

This chain connects TRBV12-5 to TRBJ2-1, with TRBD1 matching 9 bases. Germline CDR1 LGHNT, CDR2 FRNRAP. The CDR3 is 14 amino acids. V lost 6 bases, J lost 8 bases, and 8 bases stayed unmatched. This chain's CDR3 is CASGSGTGTDEQFF. The DNA for the CDR3 is TGTGCTAGTGGATCCGGGACAGGGACGGATGAGCAGTTCTTC.

V and J are TRBV5-1 and TRBJ1-2, with a possible D match to TRBD1 (6 bases). The CDR3 has 15 residues. The germline V gene has CDR1 SGHRS and CDR2 YFSETQ. V was trimmed by 1 base and J by 5 bases, leaving 15 bases between them. The CDR3 DNA sequence: TGCGCCAGCAGCTTGATCCCAGGACAGCCGTATGGCTACACCTTC. Translating it yields CASSLIPGQPYGYTF.

The CDR3 reads CASSLGRGQGADTEAFF. The CDR3 region has the DNA TGTGCCAGCAGTTTAGGAAGAGGGCAGGGGGCGGACACTGAAGCTTTCTTT. V is TRBV27 and J is TRBJ1-1, with 8 nucleotides matching TRBD1. CDR1 and CDR2 from the germline V gene are MNHEY and SMNVEV (reference sequence). The CDR3 is 17 residues long. Trimming at V came to 2 bases and at J to 3 bases, leaving 11 bases not matched to a gene.

The chain is built from TRBV5-4 and TRBJ2-2, with 7 bases that match TRBD1. Trimming took 7 bases from V and 6 from J; bases not matched to a gene: 9. CDR1 SGHNT and CDR2 YYREEE come from the germline V gene (reference sequence). CDR3 length: 14 residues. CDR3 DNA sequence: TGTGCCAGCTATAGGGACAGTCTACCCGGGGAGCTGTTTTTT. It is translated as CASYRDSLPGELFF.

This clone was detected only once. The V and J genes are TRBV5-1 and TRBJ2-2, with 8 bases that match TRBD1. The CDR3 extends over 15 amino acids. CDR1 and CDR2 (germline): SGHRS, YFSETQ. V lost 4 bases to trimming and J lost 5 bases; unmatched junction nucleotides: 7. CDR3 sequence (DNA): TGCGCCAGCAGCCCAGCGACAGGGGTAACCGGGGAGCTGTTTTTT. Its translation is CASSPATGVTGELFF.

This clone was detected once. The chain carries TRBV19 and TRBJ2-3; the match to TRBD1 covers 7 bases. Looked up from germline, CDR1 is LNHDA and CDR2 is SQIVND (reference sequence). V trimming: 2 bases; J trimming: 4 bases; junction bases outside the gene matches: 0. There are 13 residues in the CDR3. The CDR3 DNA follows: TGTGCCAGTAGTATACAGGGGGCAGATACGCAGTATTTT. It specifies CASSIQGADTQYF.

The CDR3 sequence is CAISRGWSTDTQYF. The CDR3, as DNA: TGTGCCATCAGTCGGGGTTGGTCCACAGATACGCAGTATTTT. The V and J genes are TRBV10-3 and TRBJ2-3; perhaps TRBD2 as D (5 bases). Trimming shortened V by 5 bases and J by 2 bases, and 11 bases separated the two germline ends. CDR1 is ENHRY and CDR2 is SYGVKD in the germline V gene. The CDR3 runs to 14 residues.

The chain is built from TRBV4-1 and TRBJ2-3; weak D call: TRBD2 (5 bases). CDR1 and CDR2 from the germline V gene are MGHRA and YSYEKL. The CDR3 totals 15 residues. The germline V and J ends were trimmed by 4 bases and 3 bases, with 14 bases remaining between them. This chain's CDR3 is CASSRPGTNTDTQYF. CDR3 nucleotide sequence: TGCGCCAGCAGCCGACCGGGAACTAATACAGATACGCAGTATTTT.

Only one count was recorded for this clone. The chain links TRBV4-1 to TRBJ1-6, with 8 bases that match TRBD1. The V segment lost 4 bases and the J segment 6 bases; nucleotides outside the gene matches: 8. In germline, CDR1 is MGHRA, CDR2 YSYEKL. The CDR3 is made up of 16 amino acids. CDR3 DNA: TGCGCCAGCAGCCTCGGACAGGGCGCCCCTAATTCACCCCTCCACTTT. It translates to CASSLGQGAPNSPLHF.

The rearrangement joins TRBV5-4 to TRBJ1-2; unclear D gene. The germline V gene has CDR1 SGHNT and CDR2 YYREEE (reference sequence). This CDR3 comprises 14 residues. V was pared by 5 bases and J by 4 bases, with 15 bases between. Written as DNA, the CDR3 is TGTGCCAGCAGTCGACCGGGAGCAAGCTATGGCTACACCTTC. Amino acid sequence: CASSRPGASYGYTF.

The chain employs TRBV29-1 and TRBJ1-4; no clear D. With 7 bases removed from V and 8 bases from J, the gap between germline ends came to 11 bases. The germline V gene has CDR1 SQVTM and CDR2 ANQGSEA. There are 11 residues in the CDR3. The CDR3 bases are TGCAGCGCCGGGGAACCCGAAAAACTGTTTTTT. Encoded protein: CSAGEPEKLFF.

This chain joins TRBV4-3 and TRBJ2-7; TRBD1 might be the D (7 bases). Between the trimmed V and J ends, which lost 3 bases and 4 bases, there was a span of 22 bases. This CDR3 comprises 17 residues. Germline CDR1 is LGHNA and CDR2 is YSLEER. CDR3 DNA: TGCGCCAGCAGCCAGTGGGTTTCAGGGGGGAATAATTACGAGCAGTACTTC. Encoded protein: CASSQWVSGGNNYEQYF.